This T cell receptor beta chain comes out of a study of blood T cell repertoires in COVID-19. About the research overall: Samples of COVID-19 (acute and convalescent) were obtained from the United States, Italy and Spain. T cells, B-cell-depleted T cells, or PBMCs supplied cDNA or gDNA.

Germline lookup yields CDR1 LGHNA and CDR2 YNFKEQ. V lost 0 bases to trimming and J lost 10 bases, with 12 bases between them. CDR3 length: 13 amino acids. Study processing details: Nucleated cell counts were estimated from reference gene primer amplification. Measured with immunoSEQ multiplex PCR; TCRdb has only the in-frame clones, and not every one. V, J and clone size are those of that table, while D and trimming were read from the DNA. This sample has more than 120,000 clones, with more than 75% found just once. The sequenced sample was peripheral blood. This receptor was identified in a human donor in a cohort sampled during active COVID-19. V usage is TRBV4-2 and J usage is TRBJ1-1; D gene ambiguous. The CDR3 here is CASSQEERVRAFF. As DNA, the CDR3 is TGTGCCAGCAGCCAAGAGGAGCGTGTTCGAGCTTTCTTT.